Shown below are 18 T cell receptor beta chains from a single sample sequenced in a study of memory CD4+ T cells and cytomegalovirus serostatus. The sort gate was single viable CD3+CD4+CD8-CD45RO+ cells for memory CD4+ T cells. Clones were read by immunoSEQ multiplex PCR, and TCRdb kept only the in-frame ones, dropping some. The sample includes tens of thousands of clones, roughly 78% of them seen just once. Sequencing used memory CD4+ T cells from blood. All receptors come from an adult in good health and CMV-seronegative.

This clone was counted a few times. V gene TRBV7-9 combines with J gene TRBJ1-6, with D possibly matching TRBD1 (6 bases). The length of the CDR3 is 15 residues. Germline CDR1 reads SEHNR; CDR2 reads FQNEAQ (reference sequence). V was pared by 4 bases and J by 9 bases, with 16 bases between. CDR3 sequence reads: CASSSSRQVGSPLHF. The CDR3 region has the DNA TGTGCCAGCAGCTCATCGCGACAGGTCGGTTCACCCCTCCACTTT.

This chain uses TRBV19 with TRBJ2-7; no firm D call. With 2 bases removed from V and 4 bases from J, the gap between germline ends came to 15 bases. This CDR3 region has 15 residues. Germline CDR1 is LNHDA and CDR2 is SQIVND (reference sequence). The CDR3 coding sequence is TGTGCCAGTAGTATACCTGGTCCCGTGTGGTACGAGCAGTACTTC. This sequence encodes CASSIPGPVWYEQYF. Drawing the rest from reference TRBV19 and TRBJ2-7, the complete variable domain is DGGITQSPKYLFRKEGQNVTLSCEQNLNHDAMYWYRQDPGQGLRLIYYSQIVNDFQKGDIAEGYSVSREKKESFPLTVTSAQKNPTAFYLCASSIPGPVWYEQYFGPGTRLTVT.

J is TRBJ2-1 and V is TRBV12-5; the D call may be TRBD1 or TRBD2 (5 bases each). This CDR3 is 16 amino acids long. Germline V CDR1 and CDR2: LGHNT, FRNRAP. Trimming stripped 4 bases from V and 6 bases from J, with 19 bases between. The DNA for the CDR3 is TGTGCTAGTGGTTCTATCGGGGCCAGCGGTGGCAATGAGCAGTTCTTC. Protein: CASGSIGASGGNEQFF. The whole variable domain, filled in from reference TRBV12-5 and TRBJ2-1, reads DARVTQTPRHKVTEMGQEVTMRCQPILGHNTVFWYRQTMMQGLELLAYFRNRAPLDDSGMPKDRFSAEMPDATLATLKIQPSEPRDSAVYFCASGSIGASGGNEQFFGPGTRLTVL.

The V call is TRBV5-6, the J call TRBJ2-3; 7 bases match TRBD1. From germline, CDR1 is SGHDT and CDR2 YYEEEE. Germline trimming cut 0 bases from V and 2 bases from J; bases unmatched to any gene: 12. This CDR3 contains 18 residues. CDR3: CASSLGQGRVTHTDTQYF. The CDR3 bases are TGTGCCAGCAGCTTGGGACAGGGAAGGGTCACACACACAGATACGCAGTATTTT.

The DNA of the CDR3 is TGTGCCAGCAGGAAGAGGACAGACTACGAGCAGTACTTC. It yields the protein CASRKRTDYEQYF. The gene calls are TRBV6-1 and TRBJ2-7, with D possibly being TRBD1 (6 bases). CDR3 length equals 13 residues. V lost 6 bases and J lost 3, with 12 bases in between. Germline CDR1 MNHNS, CDR2 SASEGT.

The gene calls are TRBV27 and TRBJ1-6; TRBD1 matches at 9 bases. Trimming cost V 3 bases and J 8 bases; bases outside gene matches: 5. The CDR3 totals 15 residues. The V gene's germline CDR1 is MNHEY and CDR2 SMNVEV (reference sequence). The CDR3, as DNA: TGTGCCAGCAGTTTTACGTGGACAGGGGATTCACCCCTCCACTTT. Its protein is CASSFTWTGDSPLHF.

The CDR3: CASNREDSPLHF. CDR3 DNA: TGTGCCAGTAACAGGGAAGATTCACCCCTCCACTTT. J is TRBJ1-6 and V is TRBV19, with a possible D match to TRBD1 (6 bases). In germline, CDR1 is LNHDA, CDR2 SQIVND (reference sequence). CDR3 size: 12 residues. V dropped 7 bases and J dropped 8 bases, with 9 bases sitting between them. Using reference TRBV19 and TRBJ1-6 for the parts outside the CDR3, the full variable domain is DGGITQSPKYLFRKEGQNVTLSCEQNLNHDAMYWYRQDPGQGLRLIYYSQIVNDFQKGDIAEGYSVSREKKESFPLTVTSAQKNPTAFYLCASNREDSPLHFGNGTRLTVT.

The genes are TRBV7-6 and TRBJ2-2, with 7 bases fitting TRBD1. The CDR3 totals 14 residues. J lost 6 bases, V lost 1 base, and 2 bases had no gene match. The V gene's germline CDR1 is SGHVS and CDR2 FNYEAQ. The CDR3 DNA reads TGTGCCAGCAGCTTAGACGGGACAGCCGGGGAGCTGTTTTTT. Its protein is CASSLDGTAGELFF.

A few counts support this clone. The chain is built from TRBV5-6 and TRBJ1-1; perhaps TRBD1 as D (6 bases). The CDR3 consists of 13 residues. V was cut by 2 bases and J by 4 bases, with 9 bases left in between. Germline loops: CDR1 SGHDT, CDR2 YYEEEE. The CDR3 spells CASSLQGGTEAFF. The CDR3 bases are TGTGCCAGCAGCTTACAGGGTGGCACTGAAGCTTTCTTT.

The V and J genes are TRBV5-1 and TRBJ2-5; D gene uncertain. In germline, CDR1 is SGHRS, CDR2 YFSETQ. This CDR3 region has 14 residues. Deletions cut 0 bases from V and 0 bases from J, with 6 bases between. The CDR3 protein is CASSLGHHQETQYF. The DNA for the CDR3 is TGCGCCAGCAGCTTGGGACACCACCAAGAGACCCAGTACTTC.

The count of this clone is one. The rearrangement links TRBV5-1 to TRBJ1-2; 8 positions match TRBD1. The length of the CDR3 is 13 residues. Germline assignment: CDR1 SGHRS and CDR2 YFSETQ. Trimming removed 0 bases from V and 9 bases from J; junction bases left unmatched: 4. CDR3 sequence reads: CASSLESGGRYTF. The CDR3 DNA reads as TGCGCCAGCAGCTTGGAGTCAGGGGGCCGCTACACCTTC. The entire variable domain, with the rest obtained from reference TRBV5-1 and TRBJ1-2, is as follows: KAGVTQTPRYLIKTRGQQVTLSCSPISGHRSVSWYQQTPGQGLQFLFEYFSETQRNKGNFPGRFSGRQFSNSRSEMNVSTLELGDSALYLCASSLESGGRYTFGSGTRLTVV.

This clone was counted ten times or more. This chain uses TRBV2 with TRBJ2-7, with a weak D call TRBD1 (5 bases). Between the trimmed V and J ends, which lost 7 bases and 2 bases, there was a span of 12 bases. CDR3 length: 13 residues. Germline values: CDR1 SNHLY, CDR2 FYNNEI. The CDR3 region is CASKWGVAYEQYF. The CDR3 DNA follows: TGTGCCAGCAAGTGGGGCGTGGCCTACGAGCAGTACTTC.

J is TRBJ2-5 and V is TRBV5-6; 12 bases are a match to TRBD2. V shed 4 bases and J 3 bases; nucleotides not matched to a gene: 4. The germline gives CDR1 SGHDT, CDR2 YYEEEE. The CDR3 consists of 15 residues. CDR3 in DNA: TGTGCCAGCAGCCGAAGGACTAGCGGGGAAGAGACCCAGTACTTC. It is translated as CASSRRTSGEETQYF. Based on the CDR3 plus reference TRBV5-6 and TRBJ2-5, the full variable domain is DAGVTQSPTHLIKTRGQQVTLRCSPKSGHDTVSWYQQALGQGPQFIFQYYEEEERQRGNFPDRFSGHQFPNYSSELNVNALLLGDSALYLCASSRRTSGEETQYFGPGTRLLVL.

The table lists this clone with a few counts. The chain carries TRBV11-2 and TRBJ2-1; D ambiguous. The V end lost 3 bases, the J end lost 4 bases, and 7 bases lay between the germline ends. Germline values: CDR1 SGHAT, CDR2 FQNNGV. The CDR3 extends over 13 amino acids. The CDR3 is CASSFLRYNEQFF. The CDR3 coding sequence is TGTGCCAGCAGCTTCCTGCGATACAATGAGCAGTTCTTC.

The chain is built from TRBV5-4 and TRBJ2-7; 13 bases map to TRBD2. Germline CDR1 is SGHNT and CDR2 is YYREEE (reference sequence). Trimming at V came to 4 bases and at J to 2 bases, leaving 3 bases not matched to a gene. The CDR3 totals 15 residues. The CDR3 coding sequence is TGTGCCAGCAGCATGGGACTAGCGGGAACCTACGAGCAGTACTTC. Its protein is CASSMGLAGTYEQYF.

The J gene is TRBJ2-1, the V gene TRBV30; D is perhaps TRBD1 or TRBD2 (6 bases each). Per germline, CDR1 GTSNPN and CDR2 SVGIG (reference sequence). This CDR3 has 14 amino acids. Trimming removed 3 bases from V and 7 bases from J, with 16 bases in between. The CDR3 nucleotides are TGTGCCTGGAGCGTTTCGGGGGCCCTAAATGAGCAGTTCTTC. This encodes CAWSVSGALNEQFF.

J is TRBJ1-1 and V is TRBV29-1; D is ambiguous. CDR3 size: 11 residues. CDR1 and CDR2 (germline): SQVTM, ANQGSEA. Between the trimmed V and J ends, which lost 5 bases and 7 bases, there was a span of 11 bases. CDR3 in amino acids: CSVSTRNEAFF. CDR3 bases: TGCAGCGTTTCCACCAGGAATGAAGCTTTCTTT.

The V and J genes are TRBV5-1 and TRBJ2-5; no clear D gene. There are 12 residues in the CDR3. The V end lost 8 bases, the J end lost 0 bases, and 8 bases lay between the germline ends. Germline CDR1 SGHRS, CDR2 YFSETQ. Written as DNA, the CDR3 is TGCGCCAGAGCCGCCAACCAAGAGACCCAGTACTTC. Protein sequence: CARAANQETQYF.